These T cell receptor beta chains were read from a single sample in a study of T cell responses to AZD1222 COVID-19 vaccine. Clones were read by immunoSEQ multiplex PCR, and TCRdb kept only the in-frame ones, dropping some. The top ten clones hold about a tenth of a sample with tens of thousands of clones, 88% of them seen once. The sample here was peripheral blood, taken on day 0 of MenACWY control vaccination. These receptor sequences come from an adult in good health. The CDR3 runs from the conserved cysteine through the conserved F or W. The D gene is left open where the match is weak. A clone size is listed for some rows: how often the clone was seen (once, few, many), or a class if it is expanded.

clone size	D gene	J gene	V gene	CDR3 protein	CDR3 DNA
few	.	TRBJ1-5	TRBV7-2	CASSLVSYSNQPQHF	TGTGCCAGCAGCTTAGTCAGCTATAGCAATCAGCCCCAGCATTTT
.	.	TRBJ2-7	TRBV21-1	CASSGYRDYYEQYF	TGTGCCAGCAGCGGCTACAGGGACTACTACGAGCAGTACTTC
.	.	TRBJ2-6	TRBV28	CASSLSVSGANVLTF	TGTGCCAGCAGTTTATCGGTCTCTGGGGCCAACGTCCTGACTTTC
medium-sized	.	TRBJ2-7	TRBV6-6	CASSYSDTEQYF	TGTGCCAGCAGTTACTCGGACACTGAGCAGTACTTC
.	TRBD1	TRBJ2-4	TRBV13	CASSYRQGAKNIQYF	TGTGCCAGCAGCTACCGACAGGGGGCCAAAAACATTCAGTACTTC
.	.	TRBJ1-2	TRBV21-1	CASSKSARSTF	TGTGCCAGCAGCAAATCGGCCAGATCTACCTTC
.	.	TRBJ1-1	TRBV11-2	CASSLLQANTEAFF	TGTGCCAGCAGCCTATTGCAGGCTAACACTGAAGCTTTCTTT
.	TRBD1	TRBJ1-5	TRBV6-5	CASSLGQGRNQPQHF	TGTGCCAGCAGCCTAGGACAGGGCCGCAATCAGCCCCAGCATTTT
.	.	TRBJ1-5	TRBV7-2	CASSLDPGYNQPQHF	TGTGCCAGCAGCTTAGACCCGGGATACAATCAGCCCCAGCATTTT
once	.	TRBJ2-5	TRBV5-1	CASSLVSGVETQYF	TGCGCCAGCAGCTTGGTTTCGGGGGTGGAGACCCAGTACTTC
.	.	TRBJ1-1	TRBV19	CASSTTMNTEAFF	TGTGCCAGTAGTACCACCATGAACACTGAAGCTTTCTTT
.	TRBD2	TRBJ2-7	TRBV3-1/TRBV3-2	CASSQALAGASGEQYF	TGTGCCAGCAGCCAAGCACTAGCGGGGGCCTCGGGGGAGCAGTACTTC
once	.	TRBJ2-5	TRBV12-3/TRBV12-4	CASSFGGAETQYF	TGTGCCAGCAGTTTTGGGGGGGCGGAGACCCAGTACTTC
.	.	TRBJ1-5	TRBV6-2/TRBV6-3	CASSSPDNRAGNQPQHF	TGTGCCAGCAGTTCGCCAGATAACAGGGCCGGCAATCAGCCCCAGCATTTT
once	.	TRBJ2-1	TRBV27	CASSLLQGGAYNEQFF	TGTGCCAGCAGTCTCTTACAGGGGGGGGCGTACAATGAGCAGTTCTTC
.	.	TRBJ2-7	TRBV5-1	CASSLGPPIEGHEQYF	TGCGCCAGCAGCTTGGGGCCCCCTATTGAGGGACACGAGCAGTACTTC
.	.	TRBJ1-6	TRBV7-9	CASRDTGEGSPLHF	TGTGCCAGCCGGGACACGGGAGAGGGTTCACCCCTCCACTTT
.	.	TRBJ2-7	TRBV3-1/TRBV3-2	CASSQSGGLTYEQYF	TGTGCCAGCAGCCAATCCGGGGGGCTTACCTACGAGCAGTACTTC
.	.	TRBJ1-1	TRBV7-9	CASSLWGTEAFF	TGTGCCAGCAGCCTCTGGGGCACTGAAGCTTTCTTT
.	.	TRBJ2-2	TRBV19	CASSIEAGFGTGELFF	TGTGCCAGTAGTATAGAGGCAGGGTTTGGCACCGGGGAGCTGTTTTTT
.	.	TRBJ2-7	TRBV18	CASSQGEDREQYF	TGTGCCAGCTCACAAGGCGAGGATAGGGAGCAGTACTTC
.	.	TRBJ1-4	TRBV10-3	CAISEGTNEKLFF	TGTGCCATCAGTGAGGGGACTAATGAAAAACTGTTTTTT
.	TRBD2	TRBJ2-1	TRBV5-4	CASSAPSGGVNEQFF	TGTGCCAGCAGCGCACCTAGCGGGGGGGTCAATGAGCAGTTCTTC